One sample yielded the 21 T cell receptor beta chains listed below, sequenced in a study of CXCR3-negative and CXCR3-positive naive CD8 T cells. Broader study findings: CXCR3-positive naive cells carried more hydrophobic TRB CDR3s than CXCR3-negative ones.

Libraries were UMI-labeled 5' RACE TRB cDNA. Reanalyzing the 5' RACE reads, TCRdb keeps one entry per CDR3 protein, without DNA. The sample table sets out 50,000 to 60,000 distinct CDR3 sequences. Antigens of these TCRs are unknown. The specimen was naive CXCR3+ CD8+ T cells from blood. Subset of the sample: CD45RO-CCR7+CD27+CD95- naive CD8+ T cells expressing CXCR3 (TNR3+). All receptors come from a human donor in good health. Some clones in this sample may be carry-over from other donors' samples.

This chain uses TRBV28 with TRBJ2-3; with no DNA, the TCRdb D assignment of TRBD1 cannot be verified. CDR3 length: 14 residues. Looked up from germline, CDR1 is MDHEN and CDR2 is SYDVKM. The CDR3 protein is CASSPQPGADTQYF.

V is TRBV15 and J is TRBJ2-2; TCRdb's D call of TRBD1 is untestable without DNA. Germline V gene sequence: CDR1 LNHNV, CDR2 YYDKDF (reference sequence). There are 14 residues in the CDR3. CDR3 sequence: CATSRVSGAGELFF.

This chain connects TRBV12-3 or TRBV12-4 to TRBJ1-5; TCRdb's D gene call, TRBD1, goes unchecked for lack of DNA. The CDR3 length is 13 residues. The CDR3 protein is CASSFVGDQPQHF.

The rearrangement joins TRBV6-2 or TRBV6-3 to TRBJ2-6. The CDR3 extends over 14 amino acids. Germline V gene lookup returns CDR1 MNHEY and CDR2 SVGEGT. The CDR3 reads CANSYPVWANVLTF.

V gene TRBV10-1 combines with J gene TRBJ1-2. Germline V gives CDR1 WNHNN, CDR2 SYGVQD (reference sequence). This CDR3 spans 13 amino acids. This CDR3 is CASSESAGGGYTF.

The V call is TRBV7-9, the J call TRBJ2-2; TCRdb reports TRBD1, a call that lacks DNA to check it against. The CDR3 loop spans 21 amino acids. Germline V CDR1 and CDR2: SEHNR, FQNEAQ (reference sequence). The chain's CDR3 is CATDYAAGDRIPRANTGELFF.

The V gene is TRBV15, the J gene TRBJ2-3; the D call from TCRdb, TRBD1, cannot be confirmed without DNA. The CDR3 extends over 17 amino acids. The germline V gene has CDR1 LNHNV and CDR2 YYDKDF (reference sequence). The CDR3 is CATSSPPGETSTDTQYF.

This chain connects TRBV6-5 to TRBJ2-2; with no DNA, the TCRdb D assignment of TRBD1 cannot be verified. Germline-derived CDR1 and CDR2 are MNHEY and SVGAGI. This CDR3 region has 14 residues. CDR3 residues: CASTVGGTTGELFF.

The CDR3 region is CSVTLPGLAINEQFF. The chain joins TRBV29-1 to TRBJ2-1; TCRdb indicates TRBD2, and absent DNA this call remains unverified. The CDR3 is 15 residues long. Germline V CDR1 and CDR2: SQVTM, ANQGSEA.

The chain combines TRBV4-2 with TRBJ1-1. The CDR3 is 12 amino acids. CDR1 is LGHNA, CDR2 YNFKEQ, per germline. The CDR3 here is CASSAQPDQAFF.

The chain employs TRBV7-9 and TRBJ1-1. Germline CDR1 and CDR2: SEHNR and FQNEAQ (reference sequence). This CDR3 comprises 11 residues. The CDR3 region is CVIGKSTEAFF.

The chain links TRBV5-8 to TRBJ2-1; TCRdb picks TRBD1, but there is no DNA to check that call. This CDR3 has 15 residues. CDR1 and CDR2 (germline): SGHTS, YDEGEE. CDR3 in amino acids: CASSAGTGVYNEQFF.

This rearrangement joins TRBV25-1 to TRBJ1-1. Germline V gene sequence: CDR1 MGHDK, CDR2 SYGVNS. The CDR3 consists of 14 residues. The chain's CDR3 is CASSEGDWDTEAFF.

The chain has TRBV5-1 and TRBJ2-6; TCRdb designates TRBD1, a call that cannot be tested without DNA. The CDR3 length is 17 residues. In germline, CDR1 is SGHRS, CDR2 YFSETQ. CDR3 loop: CASRPFQGNSGANVLTF.

This chain uses TRBV6-5 with TRBJ1-2; the D call from TCRdb, TRBD1, cannot be confirmed without DNA. The CDR3 has 14 residues. Germline V CDR1 and CDR2: MNHEY, SVGAGI. CDR3 amino acids: CASSYLGGFYGYTF.

The V gene is TRBV20-1, the J gene TRBJ2-3; TCRdb's D gene call, TRBD2, goes unchecked for lack of DNA. This CDR3 is 18 amino acids long. From germline, CDR1 is DFQATT and CDR2 SNEGSKA (reference sequence). CDR3: CSAIDQPRGVTNTDTQYF.

The chain uses TRBV9 and TRBJ1-5; TCRdb names TRBD1, which stays unverified in the absence of DNA. The CDR3 consists of 16 residues. Germline CDR1 is SGDLS and CDR2 is YYNGEE. This CDR3 is CASSPHGTGPSQPQHF.

The chain joins TRBV7-9 to TRBJ2-7; with no DNA, the TCRdb D assignment of TRBD2 cannot be verified. The length of the CDR3 is 12 residues. CDR1 and CDR2 (germline): SEHNR, FQNEAQ (reference sequence). The CDR3 region is CASSPIGLAGVF.

The V call is TRBV4-1, the J call TRBJ2-1; absent DNA, TCRdb's TRBD1 call cannot be checked. CDR3 length: 15 amino acids. The germline V gene encodes CDR1 MGHRA and CDR2 YSYEKL. The chain's CDR3 is CASSQPGQGDNEQFF.

J is TRBJ1-2 and V is TRBV19; TCRdb selects TRBD1, and the lack of DNA leaves this call unchecked. Germline V gene lookup returns CDR1 LNHDA and CDR2 SQIVND (reference sequence). This CDR3 region has 15 residues. The CDR3: CASSLTGGFRLGYTF.

The rearrangement joins TRBV21-1 to TRBJ2-1; absent DNA, TCRdb's TRBD2 call cannot be checked. TRBV21-1 counts as a pseudogene. The CDR3 length is 15 residues. The CDR3 sequence: CASSGGGHYYNEQFF.